The sequence of this T cell receptor beta chain was determined in a study of beta chain features in type 1 diabetes. Broader study findings: Shortening of TCRB CDR3s, moderate but significant, appeared in all four CD4+ subsets of Type 1 diabetes patients. Equally in patients and controls, PCR might preferentially amplify shorter templates. Reduced insertions and increased deletions marked VDJ junctions in type 1 diabetes patients.

The germline V gene has CDR1 SGDLS and CDR2 YYNGEE. The CDR3 spans 15 residues. V dropped 3 bases and J dropped 3 bases, with 13 bases sitting between them. As every portion of the isolated RNA was reverse transcribed, the sequencing read expressed TCRB transcripts. Measured with immunoSEQ multiplex PCR; TCRdb has only the in-frame clones, and not every one. The repertoire includes under 450,000 clones, 11% to 15% of them detected once, and about 0.034% sits in the top ten. A remark on this clone: Its antigen is undetermined.

Donors underwent one heparinised blood draw, roughly 110 mL on average. Material: naive CD4+ T cells from blood. This chain links TRBV9 with TRBJ2-1; D gene ambiguous. The TCR sequence derives from a man aged 25-45 years in good health. The chain's CDR3 is CASSGTDLIYNEQFF. CDR3 coding DNA: TGTGCCAGCAGCGGGACGGACCTGATCTACAATGAGCAGTTCTTC.